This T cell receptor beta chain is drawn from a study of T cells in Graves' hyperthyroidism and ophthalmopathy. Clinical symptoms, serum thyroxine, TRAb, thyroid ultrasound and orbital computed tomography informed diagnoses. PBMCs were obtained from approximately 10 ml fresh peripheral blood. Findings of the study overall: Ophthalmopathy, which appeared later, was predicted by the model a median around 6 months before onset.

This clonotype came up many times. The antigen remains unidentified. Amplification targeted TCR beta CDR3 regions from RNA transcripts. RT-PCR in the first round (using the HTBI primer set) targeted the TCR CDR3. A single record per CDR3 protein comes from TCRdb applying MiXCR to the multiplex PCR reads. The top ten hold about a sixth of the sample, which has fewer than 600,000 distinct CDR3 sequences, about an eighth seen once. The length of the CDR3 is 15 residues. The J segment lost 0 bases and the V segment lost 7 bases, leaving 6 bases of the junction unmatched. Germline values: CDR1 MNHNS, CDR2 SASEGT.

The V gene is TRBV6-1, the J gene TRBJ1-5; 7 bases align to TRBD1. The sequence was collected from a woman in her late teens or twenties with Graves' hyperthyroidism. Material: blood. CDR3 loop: CASTSDRISNQPQHF. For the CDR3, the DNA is TGTGCCAGCACCTCGGACAGGATTAGCAATCAGCCCCAGCATTTT.